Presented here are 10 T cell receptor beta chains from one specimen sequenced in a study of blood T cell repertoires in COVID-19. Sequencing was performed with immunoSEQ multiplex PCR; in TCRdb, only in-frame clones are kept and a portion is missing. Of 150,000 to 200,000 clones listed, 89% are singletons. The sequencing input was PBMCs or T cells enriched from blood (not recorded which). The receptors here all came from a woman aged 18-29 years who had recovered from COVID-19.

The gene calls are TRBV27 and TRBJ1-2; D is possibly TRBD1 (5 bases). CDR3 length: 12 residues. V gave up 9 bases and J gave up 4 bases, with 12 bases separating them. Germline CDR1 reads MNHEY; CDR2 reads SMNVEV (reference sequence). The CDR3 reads CASSRVGYGYTF. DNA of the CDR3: TGTGCCAGTTCCAGGGTGGGCTATGGCTACACCTTC.

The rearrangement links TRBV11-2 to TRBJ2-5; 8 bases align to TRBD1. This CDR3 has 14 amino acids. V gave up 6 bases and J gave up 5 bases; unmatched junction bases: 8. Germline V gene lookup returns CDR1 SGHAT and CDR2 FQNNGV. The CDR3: CASSQGAQGETQYF. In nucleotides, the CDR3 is TGTGCCAGCAGTCAGGGGGCCCAAGGGGAGACCCAGTACTTC. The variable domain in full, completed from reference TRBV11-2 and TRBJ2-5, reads EAGVAQSPRYKIIEKRQSVAFWCNPISGHATLYWYQQILGQGPKLLIQFQNNGVVDDSQLPKDRFSAERLKGVDSTLKIQPAKLEDSAVYLCASSQGAQGETQYFGPGTRLLVL.

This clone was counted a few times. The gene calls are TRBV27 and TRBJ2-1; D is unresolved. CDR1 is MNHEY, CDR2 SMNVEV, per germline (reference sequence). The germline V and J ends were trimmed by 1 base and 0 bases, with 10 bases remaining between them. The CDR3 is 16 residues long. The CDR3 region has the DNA TGTGCCAGCAGTTTATTTGGTTTGGCCTCCTACAATGAGCAGTTCTTC. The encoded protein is CASSLFGLASYNEQFF.

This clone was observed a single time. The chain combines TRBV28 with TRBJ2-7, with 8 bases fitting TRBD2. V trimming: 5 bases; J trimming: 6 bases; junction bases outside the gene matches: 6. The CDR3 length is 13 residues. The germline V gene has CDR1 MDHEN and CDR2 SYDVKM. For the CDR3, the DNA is TGTGCCAGCAGTCGCGGGGGGATGGCCGAGCAGTACTTC. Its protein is CASSRGGMAEQYF.

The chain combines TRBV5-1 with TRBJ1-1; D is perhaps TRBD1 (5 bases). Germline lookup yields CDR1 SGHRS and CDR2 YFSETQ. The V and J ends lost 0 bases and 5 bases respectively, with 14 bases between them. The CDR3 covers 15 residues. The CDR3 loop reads CASSLGSQGGTEAFF. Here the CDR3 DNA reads TGCGCCAGCAGCTTGGGGTCCCAGGGAGGGACTGAAGCTTTCTTT.

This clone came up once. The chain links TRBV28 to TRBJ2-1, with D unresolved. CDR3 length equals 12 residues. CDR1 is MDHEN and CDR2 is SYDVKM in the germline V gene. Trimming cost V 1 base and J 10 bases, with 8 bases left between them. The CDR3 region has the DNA TGTGCCAGCAGTTTATCCCTATACGAGCAGTTCTTC. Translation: CASSLSLYEQFF.

The chain's CDR3 is CASSLGTGRLNTEAFF. The CDR3 DNA sequence: TGTGCCAGCAGTTTAGGGACAGGAAGACTGAACACTGAAGCTTTCTTT. The genes are TRBV27 and TRBJ1-1, with TRBD1 identical over 8 bases. This CDR3 has 16 amino acids. Germline CDR1 MNHEY, CDR2 SMNVEV (reference sequence). J lost 0 bases, V lost 2 bases, and 5 bases had no gene match.

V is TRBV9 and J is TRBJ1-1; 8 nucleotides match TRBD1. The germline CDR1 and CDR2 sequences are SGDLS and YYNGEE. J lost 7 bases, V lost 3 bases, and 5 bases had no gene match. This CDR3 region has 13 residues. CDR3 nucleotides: TGTGCCAGCAGCGGGAGCGACAGGGGTGAAGCTTTCTTT. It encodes CASSGSDRGEAFF.

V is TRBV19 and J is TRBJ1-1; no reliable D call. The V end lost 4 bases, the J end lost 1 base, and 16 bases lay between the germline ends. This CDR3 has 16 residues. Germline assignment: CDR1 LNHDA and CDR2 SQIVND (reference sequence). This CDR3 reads CASSTISGARNTEAFF. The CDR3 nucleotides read TGTGCCAGTAGTACGATATCGGGTGCGCGGAACACTGAAGCTTTCTTT.

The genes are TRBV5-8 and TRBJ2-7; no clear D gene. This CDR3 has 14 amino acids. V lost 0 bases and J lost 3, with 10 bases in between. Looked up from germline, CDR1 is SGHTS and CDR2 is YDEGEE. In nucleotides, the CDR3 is TGTGCCAGCAGCTTGGGTGGCGGCCGCTACGAGCAGTACTTC. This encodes CASSLGGGRYEQYF.